The subject of this entry is one TCR beta chain. Its antigen is undetermined. This entry comes from a study of lymphopenia after photon versus proton radiotherapy. Study outcomes and limitations: Post-nadir diversity loss with photons came from oligoclonal expansion, particularly CD8+ Temra cells. Survival link was tested only in deceased patients; proton benefit remains a possibility. Under photons, naive T cells and diversity fell while effector/memory populations rose.

The CDR3 is 17 amino acids. The J segment lost 4 bases and the V segment lost 2 bases, leaving 11 bases of the junction unmatched. CDR1 and CDR2 from the germline V gene are SGHDT and YYEEEE. Repertoires were generated with immunoSEQ multiplex PCR, while TCRdb's copy carries only in-frame clones and drops some. This sample has 75,000 to 95,000 clones; around 80% occur once, and the top ten carry more than 1.2%. Sample: peripheral blood, taken from a patient treated with proton-based radiotherapy. V gene TRBV5-6 combines with J gene TRBJ1-3; TRBD1 matches 8 bases. This receptor was obtained from a man between 60 and 70 years old with pancreatic cancer. Here the CDR3 reads CASSFIQGADEGNTIYF. CDR3 coding DNA: TGTGCCAGCAGCTTCATCCAGGGGGCGGATGAAGGAAACACCATATATTTT.